The 23 T cell receptor beta chains presented below share a single source sample, sequenced in a study of T cells in Graves' hyperthyroidism and ophthalmopathy. There were TCR beta CDR3 regions amplified from RNA transcripts. HTBI primers were the set used in a first-round RT-PCR of the TCR CDR3. TCRdb re-analysed the multiplex PCR reads in MiXCR, keeping a single row per CDR3 protein. The profile shows 200,000 to 250,000 distinct CDR3 sequences, about a sixth of them singletons. The specimen sequenced was blood. Receptors originate from a man aged 45-65 years with Graves' hyperthyroidism.

In this sample, this clonotype turned up many times. The genes are TRBV5-1 and TRBJ2-2; TRBD1 aligns across 7 bases. The junction had 7 bases not matched to a gene; V was cut back by 4 bases and J by 4 bases. Germline loops: CDR1 SGHRS, CDR2 YFSETQ. The CDR3 contains 15 residues. For the CDR3, the DNA is TGCGCCAGCAGCCCGGGACAGCAGTCCACCGGGGAGCTGTTTTTT. Its translation: CASSPGQQSTGELFF. The full variable domain, completed using reference TRBV5-1 and TRBJ2-2, is KAGVTQTPRYLIKTRGQQVTLSCSPISGHRSVSWYQQTPGQGLQFLFEYFSETQRNKGNFPGRFSGRQFSNSRSEMNVSTLELGDSALYLCASSPGQQSTGELFFGEGSRLTVL.

This rearrangement joins TRBV7-9 to TRBJ2-7, with 8 bases identical to TRBD1. The V gene's germline CDR1 is SEHNR and CDR2 FQNEAQ (reference sequence). This CDR3 region has 14 residues. Unmatched junction bases numbered 6, after V lost 5 bases and J lost 3 bases. The CDR3 protein is CASSPLDRDYEQYF. The CDR3 nucleotides read TGTGCCAGCAGCCCGTTGGACAGGGACTACGAGCAGTACTTC.

The chain couples TRBV28 to TRBJ1-1; TRBD1 matches 7 bases. The V segment lost 6 bases and the J segment 0 bases; nucleotides outside the gene matches: 7. The CDR3 extends over 15 amino acids. CDR1 MDHEN and CDR2 SYDVKM come from the germline V gene. CDR3 sequence reads: CASSLWTGLNTEAFF. The CDR3 bases are TGTGCCAGCAGCCTTTGGACAGGCCTGAACACTGAAGCTTTCTTT.

This clonotype was detected ten times or more. This chain joins TRBV6-1 and TRBJ2-2, with D unclear. V dropped 6 bases and J dropped 2 bases, with 7 bases sitting between them. This CDR3 is 13 amino acids long. The germline gives CDR1 MNHNS, CDR2 SASEGT. In DNA form, the CDR3 reads TGTGCCAGCAGGAAGGATAACACCGGGGAGCTGTTTTTT. This sequence encodes CASRKDNTGELFF.

This clonotype has just a few counts. V and J are TRBV5-1 and TRBJ2-3, with TRBD2 identical over 8 bases. V lost 1 base, J lost 4 bases, and 8 bases stayed unmatched. The CDR3 spans 16 residues. Germline V gene sequence: CDR1 SGHRS, CDR2 YFSETQ. DNA for the CDR3: TGCGCCAGCAGCTTGCCAGGTACAGCGGGAGCAGATACGCAGTATTTT. This gives the protein CASSLPGTAGADTQYF.

The gene calls are TRBV19 and TRBJ2-1; D tentatively fits TRBD1 or TRBD2 (5 bases each). This CDR3 is 16 amino acids long. Germline V gene sequence: CDR1 LNHDA, CDR2 SQIVND (reference sequence). V lost 1 base, J lost 2 bases, and 12 bases lay in between. The CDR3 sequence is CASSIVVREPYNEQFF. In DNA, the CDR3 is TGTGCCAGTAGTATAGTGGTCAGGGAGCCCTACAATGAGCAGTTCTTC.

The chain couples TRBV27 to TRBJ2-2; D gene unclear. Germline V CDR1 and CDR2: MNHEY, SMNVEV (reference sequence). This CDR3 has 15 residues. Deletions cut 5 bases from V and 0 bases from J, with 10 bases between. The CDR3 coding sequence is TGTGCCAGCAGTCCAGCGACGGCGAACACCGGGGAGCTGTTTTTT. Its protein product is CASSPATANTGELFF.

This sequence joins TRBV28 and TRBJ1-4, with D uncertain. V was clipped by 4 bases and J by 8 bases, with 20 bases between them. The CDR3 has 16 amino acids. Germline CDR1 is MDHEN and CDR2 is SYDVKM. CDR3 loop: CASSYSLGTPREKLFF. The CDR3 DNA is TGTGCCAGCAGTTACTCGCTAGGAACCCCTCGAGAAAAACTGTTTTTT.

The table lists this clonotype with many counts. The chain joins TRBV2 to TRBJ2-5; 8 bases fit TRBD1. Germline-derived CDR1 and CDR2 are SNHLY and FYNNEI. Losses at the gene ends were 9 bases for V and 5 bases for J; bases not matched to a gene: 5. This CDR3 has 12 residues. The CDR3 DNA reads as TGTGCCAGAAGGACAGGGCTGGAGACCCAGTACTTC. Translation gives CARRTGLETQYF.

This clonotype has at least ten counts. This chain connects TRBV7-3 to TRBJ2-1, with D possibly being TRBD2 (5 bases). V was pared by 4 bases and J by 9 bases, with 10 bases between. The CDR3 length is 12 residues. CDR1 is SGHTA, CDR2 FQGTGA, per germline. CDR3 in DNA: TGTGCCAGCAGCTCCCCCAGCGGTGAGCAGTTCTTC. Its translation: CASSSPSGEQFF.

This clonotype has a count of ten or more. CDR3 residues: CASTVASTDTQYF. The CDR3 DNA reads as TGCGCCAGCACGGTAGCTAGCACAGATACGCAGTATTTT. The J gene is TRBJ2-3, the V gene TRBV5-1; no definite D call. The CDR3 runs to 13 residues. Germline V gene data show CDR1 as SGHRS and CDR2 as YFSETQ. Trimming left V 6 bases short and J 0 bases short, with 8 bases between.

This clonotype has ten or more counts. This sequence joins TRBV6-1 and TRBJ1-1; 11 bases line up with TRBD1. The V gene end was trimmed by 4 bases and the J gene end by 5 bases; junction bases not matched to a gene: 6. This CDR3 comprises 15 residues. The germline V gene has CDR1 MNHNS and CDR2 SASEGT. The CDR3: CASSAWTGGGTEAFF. CDR3 bases: TGTGCCAGCAGTGCTTGGACAGGGGGCGGGACTGAAGCTTTCTTT.

This clonotype was counted between two and nine times. The V call is TRBV4-1, the J call TRBJ2-6, with TRBD1 identical over 10 bases. The germline gives CDR1 MGHRA, CDR2 YSYEKL. The CDR3 is 17 amino acids. V shed 4 bases, J shed 4 bases, and the junction held 7 bases outside the gene matches. The CDR3 here is CASSPRQGARGANVLTF. In nucleotides, the CDR3 is TGCGCCAGCAGCCCTAGACAGGGGGCGAGGGGGGCCAACGTCCTGACTTTC.

This clonotype was picked up many times. The CDR3 nucleotides read TGTGCCAGCAGTTTACCTATAACTAGCGGGAGGAATGAGCAGTTCTTC. Its protein product is CASSLPITSGRNEQFF. The genes are TRBV28 and TRBJ2-1; TRBD2 matches at 12 bases. CDR3 length: 16 amino acids. With V trimmed by 2 bases and J by 7 bases, 6 bases remained unmatched. From germline, CDR1 is MDHEN and CDR2 SYDVKM.

On this clonotype itself: One end of the junction fails to match germline, which may point to a read error. This sequence joins TRBV2 and TRBJ1-4, with 7 bases identical to TRBD1. The CDR3 consists of 14 residues. Germline V gene lookup returns CDR1 SNHLY and CDR2 FYNNEI. CDR3 residues: CASGDRAANEKLFF. DNA of the CDR3: TGTGCCAGCGGTGACAGGGCGGCTAATGAAAAACTGTTTTTT.

A note on this clonotype: A much larger clone is a single base away; this may be a read error. V and J are TRBV6-1 and TRBJ2-7; perhaps D is TRBD1 or TRBD2 (5 bases each). This CDR3 comprises 13 residues. CDR1 and CDR2 (germline): MNHNS, SASEGT. The DNA for the CDR3 is TGTACCAGCAGTAGGGACCCGGGAAGGGAGCAGTACTTC. Its protein is CTSSRDPGREQYF.

This clonotype was detected ten times or more. The gene calls are TRBV7-9 and TRBJ1-1; 7 bases are a match to TRBD1. The CDR3 has 19 amino acids. Germline assignment: CDR1 SEHNR and CDR2 FQNEAQ (reference sequence). V was pared by 4 bases and J by 0 bases, with 17 bases of the junction left unmatched. CDR3 loop: CASSSGALGQRTMNTEAFF. DNA for the CDR3: TGTGCCAGCAGCTCCGGAGCCCTGGGACAGCGTACCATGAACACTGAAGCTTTCTTT.

J is TRBJ2-7 and V is TRBV24-1; 10 positions match TRBD2. Unmatched junction bases numbered 11, after V lost 1 base and J lost 3 bases. Germline values: CDR1 KGHDR, CDR2 SFDVKD. CDR3 length: 18 amino acids. CDR3 amino acids: CATSDFPYLAGDHYEQYF. The CDR3 nucleotides are TGTGCCACCAGTGATTTTCCCTATCTAGCGGGAGACCACTACGAGCAGTACTTC.

The table lists this clonotype with many counts. The genes are TRBV2 and TRBJ2-3, with TRBD2 matching over 7 bases. Trimming removed 5 bases from V and 2 bases from J; junction bases left unmatched: 10. The CDR3 contains 16 residues. CDR1 is SNHLY, CDR2 FYNNEI, per germline. CDR3 DNA: TGTGCCAGCAGTAGGTCAGTGGGAGGGTCCACAGATACGCAGTATTTT. This encodes CASSRSVGGSTDTQYF.

CDR3 bases: TGTGCCAGCTCACCACCGTCTGGCGGGAGCTCTGGGGAGCAGTACTTC. Its protein is CASSPPSGGSSGEQYF. The chain couples TRBV18 to TRBJ2-7, with TRBD2 identical over 7 bases. CDR3 size: 16 residues. Germline assignment: CDR1 KGHSH and CDR2 LQKENI. After removal of 0 bases from V and 7 bases from J, the junction contained 12 bases not matched to a gene.

CDR3 DNA: TGCGCCAGCAGTGAGTCCGAGGGGTCTGGCTACACCTTC. Translation: CASSESEGSGYTF. The chain carries TRBV10-2 and TRBJ1-2, with D possibly TRBD1 on 5 matching bases. This CDR3 contains 13 residues. Germline CDR1 reads WSHSY; CDR2 reads SAAADI. V was pared by 0 bases and J by 7 bases, with 9 bases between.

This clonotype was detected ten times or more. The V call is TRBV12-3 or TRBV12-4, the J call TRBJ2-7, with D uncertain. The CDR3 runs 14 residues. Trimming removed 2 bases at V and 0 bases at J, with 8 bases between. CDR3 protein: CASSLFPASYEQYF. The CDR3 region has the DNA TGTGCCAGCAGTTTATTTCCAGCCTCCTACGAGCAGTACTTC.

The chain is built from TRBV4-2 and TRBJ1-5; D gene uncertain. Deletions cut 1 base from V and 6 bases from J, with 13 bases between. The CDR3 consists of 15 residues. Germline lookup yields CDR1 LGHNA and CDR2 YNFKEQ. CDR3 region: CASSQVWDSGQPQHF. The CDR3 bases are TGTGCCAGCAGCCAAGTTTGGGATAGTGGTCAGCCCCAGCATTTT.